Sequencing of this TCR beta chain was carried out in a study of cytomegalovirus exposure and HLA in healthy donors. The CDR3 extends over 18 amino acids. About this clone itself: Antigen specificity is unknown.

General study results and limits: A few CMV-associated chains proved CMV antigen-specific in vitro.

The primer mix had 60 Vbeta and 13 Jbeta primers. This table comes from immunoSEQ multiplex PCR, and its TCRdb copy is limited to in-frame clones, with some not included. This table has 210,000 or so clones, roughly 73% appearing once. This TCR came from a boy aged 5-17 years in good health and CMV-seronegative. The rearrangement joins TRBV7-5 to TRBJ2-7; the table's D call, TRBD2, has no DNA check behind it. TRBV7-5 is recorded as a pseudogene. Sequenced sample: PBMCs. CDR3 loop: CARSLGADLGKATMGQYF. In DNA form, the CDR3 reads TGTGCCAGAAGCTTGGGTGCCGACCTAGGCAAGGCGACTATGGGGCAGTACTTC.